The 9 T cell receptor beta chains given below trace back to one sample, sequenced in a study of T cell responses to AZD1222 COVID-19 vaccine. The repertoire was sequenced with immunoSEQ multiplex PCR; TCRdb's copy has only in-frame clones and lacks some. Of 74,000 or so clones detected, around 80% appear once; the ten largest clones hold approximately 22%. The sample was peripheral blood, taken on day 0 of AZD1222 vaccination. The receptors originated from an adult in good health.

The V gene is TRBV10-2, the J gene TRBJ1-6; D might be TRBD1 (6 bases). The CDR3 is 12 amino acids. V lost 8 bases, J lost 18 bases, and 20 bases lay in between. Germline V gives CDR1 WSHSY, CDR2 SAAADI. CDR3 DNA sequence: TGCGCCAGCCCAACGGGGGGGACAAAGGGCCACTTT. Residues: CASPTGGTKGHF.

Concerning this clone: A junction boundary mismatches the germline segment, possibly from a read error. V gene TRBV20-1 combines with J gene TRBJ1-2, with TRBD1 identical over 9 bases. Germline-derived CDR1 and CDR2 are DFQATT and SNEGSKA (reference sequence). The CDR3 loop spans 10 amino acids. The CDR3 here is CSATGGQGHF. The CDR3 DNA follows: TGCAGTGCGACTGGGGGACAGGGACACTTC.

This clone was recorded a few times. The chain recombines TRBV18 with TRBJ1-2; TRBD1 matches 7 bases. CDR1 is KGHSH, CDR2 LQKENI, per germline. This CDR3 is built from 14 residues. Trimming took 2 bases from V and 6 from J; bases not matched to a gene: 6. The CDR3 sequence: CASSPRGLADGYTF. For the CDR3, the DNA is TGTGCCAGCTCACCAAGGGGGCTGGCTGATGGCTACACCTTC.

The chain combines TRBV27 with TRBJ1-5; D is perhaps TRBD1 (5 bases). The CDR3 extends over 15 amino acids. V lost 6 bases and J lost 7, with 19 bases in between. Germline V lookup: CDR1 MNHEY, CDR2 SMNVEV (reference sequence). In DNA form, the CDR3 reads TGTGCCAGCAGCCTCGGGTGGGGGAAAGAGCAGCCCCAGCATTTT. Protein sequence: CASSLGWGKEQPQHF.

J is TRBJ1-3 and V is TRBV7-2; no firm D call. The length of the CDR3 is 13 residues. V gave up 1 base and J gave up 4 bases, with 5 bases separating them. CDR1 is SGHTA and CDR2 is FQGNSA in the germline V gene. CDR3 in amino acids: CASSLEYGNTIYF. CDR3 nucleotides: TGTGCCAGCAGCTTAGAGTACGGAAACACCATATATTTT.

This chain connects TRBV13 to TRBJ2-2; D might be TRBD1 or TRBD2, each matching 6 bases. Looked up from germline, CDR1 is PRHDT and CDR2 is FYEKMQ (reference sequence). The CDR3 totals 17 residues. V was pared by 3 bases and J by 0 bases, with 14 bases between. In DNA, the CDR3 is TGTGCCAGCAGCTTCGGCGGGACACGGTCGAACACCGGGGAGCTGTTTTTT. Its protein is CASSFGGTRSNTGELFF.

V gene TRBV28 combines with J gene TRBJ1-5, with TRBD1 identical over 8 bases. CDR1 is MDHEN and CDR2 is SYDVKM in the germline V gene. After removal of 1 base from V and 2 bases from J, the junction contained 1 base not matched to a gene. This CDR3 comprises 15 residues. The CDR3 bases are TGTGCCAGCAGTTTATTGACAGGGGGCAATCAGCCCCAGCATTTT. Amino acids: CASSLLTGGNQPQHF.

This chain links TRBV18 with TRBJ2-3; D is ambiguous. The germline V gene has CDR1 KGHSH and CDR2 LQKENI. Trimming took off 6 bases at V and 2 bases at J, with 12 bases between the two ends. The length of the CDR3 is 14 residues. The CDR3 sequence is CASSRGDITDTQYF. In DNA form, the CDR3 reads TGTGCCAGCTCCCGTGGGGATATCACAGATACGCAGTATTTT.

The chain has TRBV4-3 and TRBJ1-2, with D maybe TRBD1 (5 bases). Germline lookup yields CDR1 LGHNA and CDR2 YSLEER. The V gene lost 0 bases and the J gene lost 13 bases, with 12 bases spanning the gap. The CDR3 sequence is 12 residues long. CDR3 nucleotide sequence: TGCGCCAGCAGCCAAGAGGCAGGGCTCAGCACCTTC. Amino acids: CASSQEAGLSTF.